The 19 T cell receptor beta chains presented below share a single source sample, sequenced in a study of blood T cell repertoires in COVID-19. TCRdb keeps only in-frame clones here, not all; method: immunoSEQ multiplex PCR. The sample lists about 290,000 clones; roughly 91% were seen once. Sequencing input: peripheral blood. The source is a woman aged 25 to 39 with COVID-19, enrolled during active disease.

J is TRBJ2-1 and V is TRBV7-9; D is unclear. Per the germline V gene, CDR1 is SEHNR and CDR2 is FQNEAQ (reference sequence). The V and J ends lost 2 bases and 7 bases respectively, with 6 bases between them. The CDR3 is 12 residues long. The CDR3 DNA reads TGTGCCAGCAGCTTAATGCAGAATGAGCAGTTCTTC. This translates into CASSLMQNEQFF. Full variable domain (rest looked up from reference TRBV7-9 and TRBJ2-1): DTGVSQNPRHKITKRGQNVTFRCDPISEHNRLYWYRQTLGQGPEFLTYFQNEAQLEKSRLLSDRFSAERPKGSFSTLEIQRTEQGDSAMYLCASSLMQNEQFFGPGTRLTVL.

This chain links TRBV11-3 with TRBJ1-1; no reliable D call. Germline-derived CDR1 and CDR2 are SGHNT and YENEEA. The CDR3 has 11 residues. The germline V and J ends were trimmed by 5 bases and 7 bases, with 8 bases remaining between them. The CDR3 here is CASSDGSEAFF. The CDR3 nucleotides are TGTGCCAGCAGCGACGGGAGTGAAGCTTTCTTT.

The chain is built from TRBV2 and TRBJ2-2, with D possibly being TRBD2 (6 bases). The CDR3 extends over 17 amino acids. Germline-derived CDR1 and CDR2 are SNHLY and FYNNEI. V dropped 0 bases and J dropped 6 bases, with 17 bases sitting between them. CDR3 DNA: TGTGCCAGCAGTGAAGCGCGGGCTAGATGGAGGGCCGGGGAGCTGTTTTTT. Translating it yields CASSEARARWRAGELFF.

This chain links TRBV30 with TRBJ1-2, with unresolved D. The CDR3 length is 13 residues. V gave up 0 bases and J gave up 6 bases, with 11 bases separating them. Per the germline V gene, CDR1 is GTSNPN and CDR2 is SVGIG (reference sequence). The CDR3 region is CAWSVLLADGYTF. Written as DNA, the CDR3 is TGTGCCTGGAGTGTACTCCTCGCGGATGGCTACACCTTC.

The V and J genes are TRBV10-3 and TRBJ2-2; 7 bases agree with TRBD1. CDR1 ENHRY and CDR2 SYGVKD come from the germline V gene. The V gene end was trimmed by 3 bases and the J gene end by 6 bases; junction bases not matched to a gene: 10. The CDR3 spans 16 residues. CDR3 in DNA: TGTGCCATCAGTGACCCCGTCAGGGGGTTTCCCGGGGAGCTGTTTTTT. The encoded protein is CAISDPVRGFPGELFF.

The chain has TRBV11-2 and TRBJ2-1, with TRBD2 matching over 10 bases. CDR3 length: 16 amino acids. Germline V CDR1 and CDR2: SGHAT, FQNNGV. Losses at the gene ends were 1 base for V and 5 bases for J; bases not matched to a gene: 5. DNA of the CDR3: TGTGCCAGCAGCTTAGGCCTAGCGGGGGAGAACAATGAGCAGTTCTTC. Translating gives CASSLGLAGENNEQFF. Filled out from reference TRBV11-2 and TRBJ2-1, the complete variable domain reads EAGVAQSPRYKIIEKRQSVAFWCNPISGHATLYWYQQILGQGPKLLIQFQNNGVVDDSQLPKDRFSAERLKGVDSTLKIQPAKLEDSAVYLCASSLGLAGENNEQFFGPGTRLTVL.

This chain links TRBV11-3 with TRBJ2-5; TRBD1 aligns across 9 bases. The CDR3 contains 17 residues. Germline lookup yields CDR1 SGHNT and CDR2 YENEEA. V shed 5 bases and J 1 base; nucleotides not matched to a gene: 11. The CDR3 DNA reads as TGTGCCAGCAGCCCCGGGACAGGGAGAGGTGGCCAAGAGACCCAGTACTTC. Translating gives CASSPGTGRGGQETQYF.

The chain employs TRBV6-5 and TRBJ1-5; 8 nucleotides line up with TRBD1. V dropped 6 bases and J dropped 2; count of bases not matched to a gene: 6. The CDR3 spans 15 residues. Germline loops: CDR1 MNHEY, CDR2 SVGAGI. In DNA, the CDR3 is TGTGCCAGCAGCGACAGGGGAAAGGGCAATCAGCCCCAGCATTTT. It yields the protein CASSDRGKGNQPQHF.

V and J are TRBV30 and TRBJ1-2, with a weak D call TRBD1 (5 bases). The CDR3 is 13 residues long. Germline lookup yields CDR1 GTSNPN and CDR2 SVGIG (reference sequence). The V end lost 2 bases, the J end lost 14 bases, and 21 bases lay between the germline ends. Here the CDR3 reads CAWSPTASGKSTF. The CDR3 DNA is TGTGCCTGGAGTCCCACCGCATCAGGGAAGAGTACCTTC.

The chain has TRBV11-2 and TRBJ1-6, with 8 positions matching TRBD1. CDR1 SGHAT and CDR2 FQNNGV come from the germline V gene. The CDR3 totals 13 residues. J was trimmed by 7 bases and V by 5 bases; bases with no gene match: 1. The CDR3 DNA reads TGTGCCAGCAGCCGGACAGGGAATTCACCCCTCCACTTT. Protein product: CASSRTGNSPLHF.

This clone appeared a few times. The sample holds other DNA sequences that translate to the same CDR3. The rearrangement joins TRBV24-1 to TRBJ2-7, with 7 bases fitting TRBD2. The germline gives CDR1 KGHDR, CDR2 SFDVKD. CDR3 length equals 12 residues. The ends lost 3 bases at V and 6 bases at J; junction bases unmatched: 1. The CDR3 DNA reads as TGTGCCACCAGTGATGGGGGGGGCGAGCAGTACTTC. Amino acid sequence: CATSDGGGEQYF.

The chain recombines TRBV5-1 with TRBJ1-2; 10 nucleotides agree with TRBD1. V was clipped by 4 bases and J by 10 bases; unmatched bases: 10. Per the germline V gene, CDR1 is SGHRS and CDR2 is YFSETQ. This CDR3 comprises 14 residues. CDR3 coding DNA: TGCGCCAGCAGCCCACAGACAGGGGGCAATGACTACACCTTC. Its protein is CASSPQTGGNDYTF.

The gene calls are TRBV2 and TRBJ2-3; 7 positions agree with TRBD1. The CDR3 spans 14 residues. From germline, CDR1 is SNHLY and CDR2 FYNNEI. With 4 bases clipped from V and 7 bases from J, the junction kept 8 bases outside the gene matches. CDR3: CASSVQGLANTQYF. In DNA, the CDR3 is TGTGCCAGCAGTGTACAGGGGCTGGCCAATACGCAGTATTTT.

V gene TRBV28 combines with J gene TRBJ2-7; D is undetermined. The CDR3 spans 15 residues. Germline V gives CDR1 MDHEN, CDR2 SYDVKM. V dropped 4 bases and J dropped 0 bases, with 13 bases sitting between them. The DNA of the CDR3 is TGTGCCAGCAGTTCCCCCCAACAGATCTCCTACGAGCAGTACTTC. This codes for CASSSPQQISYEQYF.

The chain is built from TRBV3-1 (or the pseudogene TRBV3-2) and TRBJ1-4, with a tentative D call TRBD1 (5 bases). Trimming pared 1 base from V and 11 bases from J, leaving 8 bases between. CDR3 length equals 12 residues. In germline, CDR1 is LGHDT, CDR2 YNNKEL (reference sequence). CDR3 in amino acids: CASSQAKGKLFF. CDR3 nucleotide sequence: TGTGCCAGCAGCCAAGCTAAGGGGAAACTGTTTTTT.

This clone appeared once. This chain links TRBV11-2 with TRBJ2-2; D is perhaps TRBD1 (6 bases). CDR1 and CDR2 (germline): SGHAT, FQNNGV. The CDR3 has 15 residues. Between the trimmed V and J ends, which lost 0 bases and 5 bases, there was a span of 10 bases. The CDR3 loop reads CASSLELQGTGELFF. The CDR3 region has the DNA TGTGCCAGCAGCTTAGAACTACAGGGAACCGGGGAGCTGTTTTTT.

V gene TRBV5-8 combines with J gene TRBJ1-2; D is perhaps TRBD1 (5 bases). There are 14 residues in the CDR3. Per the germline V gene, CDR1 is SGHTS and CDR2 is YDEGEE. Trimming removed 1 base at V and 7 bases at J, with 14 bases between. CDR3 region: CASSLTRGSFGYTF. For the CDR3, the DNA is TGTGCCAGCAGCTTGACGCGGGGGAGCTTTGGCTACACCTTC.

The V and J genes are TRBV5-8 and TRBJ1-4; D uncertain. CDR3 length: 13 residues. The ends were cut back, 7 bases at V and 0 bases at J, with 7 bases in the middle. Germline loops: CDR1 SGHTS, CDR2 YDEGEE. The CDR3 DNA is TGTGCCAGCCCGAGAGCAACTAATGAAAAACTGTTTTTT. It yields the protein CASPRATNEKLFF. Supplemented by reference TRBV5-8 and TRBJ1-4, the full variable domain reads EAGVTQSPTHLIKTRGQQATLRCSPISGHTSVYWYQQALGLGLQFLLWYDEGEERNRGNFPPRFSGRQFPNYSSELNVNALELEDSALYLCASPRATNEKLFFGSGTQLSVL.

The V call is TRBV4-1, the J call TRBJ1-2, with 7 bases identical to TRBD1. Germline assignment: CDR1 MGHRA and CDR2 YSYEKL. With 3 bases clipped from V and 6 bases from J, the junction kept 4 bases outside the gene matches. The CDR3 is 13 residues long. In DNA form, the CDR3 reads TGCGCCAGCAGCCACAGGGGGGAAAATGGCTACACCTTC. Its translation is CASSHRGENGYTF.